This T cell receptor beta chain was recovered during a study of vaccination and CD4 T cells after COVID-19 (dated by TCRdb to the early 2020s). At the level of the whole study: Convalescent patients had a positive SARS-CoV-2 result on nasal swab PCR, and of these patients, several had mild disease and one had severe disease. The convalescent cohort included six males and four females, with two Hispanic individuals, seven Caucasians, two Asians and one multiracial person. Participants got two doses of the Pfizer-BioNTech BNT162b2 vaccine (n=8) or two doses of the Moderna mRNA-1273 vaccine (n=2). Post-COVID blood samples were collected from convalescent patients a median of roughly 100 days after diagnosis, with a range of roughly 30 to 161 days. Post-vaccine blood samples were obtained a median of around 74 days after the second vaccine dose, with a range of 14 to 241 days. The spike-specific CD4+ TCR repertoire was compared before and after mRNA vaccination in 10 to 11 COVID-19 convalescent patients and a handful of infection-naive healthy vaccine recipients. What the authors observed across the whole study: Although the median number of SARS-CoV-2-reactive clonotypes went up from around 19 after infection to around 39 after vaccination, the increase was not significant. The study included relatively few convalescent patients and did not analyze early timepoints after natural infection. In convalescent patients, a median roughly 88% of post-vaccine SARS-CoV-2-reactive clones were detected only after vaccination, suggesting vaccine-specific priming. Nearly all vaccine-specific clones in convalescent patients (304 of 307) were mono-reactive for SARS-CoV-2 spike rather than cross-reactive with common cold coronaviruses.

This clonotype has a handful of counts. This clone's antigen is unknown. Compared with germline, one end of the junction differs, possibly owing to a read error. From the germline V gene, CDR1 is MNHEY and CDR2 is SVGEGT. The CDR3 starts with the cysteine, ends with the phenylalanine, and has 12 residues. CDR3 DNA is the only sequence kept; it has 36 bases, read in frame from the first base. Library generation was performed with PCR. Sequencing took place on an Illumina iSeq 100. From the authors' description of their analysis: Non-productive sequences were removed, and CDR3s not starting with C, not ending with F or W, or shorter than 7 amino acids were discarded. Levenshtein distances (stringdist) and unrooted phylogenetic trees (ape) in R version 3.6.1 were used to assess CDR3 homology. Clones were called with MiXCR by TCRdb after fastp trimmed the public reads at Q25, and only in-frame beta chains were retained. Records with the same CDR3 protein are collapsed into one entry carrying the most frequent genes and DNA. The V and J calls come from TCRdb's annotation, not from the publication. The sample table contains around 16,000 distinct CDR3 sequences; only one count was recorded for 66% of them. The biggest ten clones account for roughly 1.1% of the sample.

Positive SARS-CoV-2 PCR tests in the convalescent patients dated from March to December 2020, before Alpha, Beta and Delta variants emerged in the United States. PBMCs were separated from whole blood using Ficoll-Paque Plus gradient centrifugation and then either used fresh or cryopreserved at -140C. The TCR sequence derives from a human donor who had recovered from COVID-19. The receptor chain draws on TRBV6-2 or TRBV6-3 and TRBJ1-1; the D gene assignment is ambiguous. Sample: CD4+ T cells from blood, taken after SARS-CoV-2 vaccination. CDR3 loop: CASSYSKSAQRF. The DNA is TGTGCCAGCAGTTACTCGAAGTCCGCACAGAGATTT.